The clone carrying this TCR beta chain was seen only once. Its antigen is as yet unknown. Libraries were prepared by immunoSEQ multiplex PCR; TCRdb keeps only in-frame clonotypes and omits some of them. The table lists approximately 97,000 clones, 67% of them singletons, with about 48% in the top ten. There are 17 residues in the CDR3. The ends were cut back, 8 bases at V and 2 bases at J, with 24 bases in the middle. Germline V gene data show CDR1 as SEHNR and CDR2 as FQNEAQ (reference sequence). This sample is part of a study of shared clonotypes between healthy human individuals. Overall study: CD8 memory received one plate per donor, CD8 naive two, CD4 memory three and CD4 naive three.

Study-wide findings and caveats: The sampled material consisted only of blood, and tissue repertoires are likely to differ. For naive CD4 cells, around 5.1% of clonotypes were shared across a handful of donors.

This TCR derives from a man between 25 and 39 years old in good health. The chain combines TRBV7-9 with TRBJ1-1; maybe TRBD1 (5 bases). The specimen sequenced was memory CD8+ T cells sorted from blood. The subset was: CD45RO+ cells pooled with CCR7-negative TemRA cells. CDR3 nucleotide sequence: TGTGCCAGCCGCGCGTCACAGGTCAAAAAAGGAAACACTGAAGCTTTCTTT. This codes for CASRASQVKKGNTEAFF. The variable domain in full, with the rest retrieved from reference TRBV7-9 and TRBJ1-1, is DTGVSQNPRHKITKRGQNVTFRCDPISEHNRLYWYRQTLGQGPEFLTYFQNEAQLEKSRLLSDRFSAERPKGSFSTLEIQRTEQGDSAMYLCASRASQVKKGNTEAFFGQGTRLTVV.